These 25 T cell receptor beta chains came from one sample sequenced in a study of long-term antiretroviral therapy in people with HIV (dated by TCRdb to 2021 to 2024). The immunoSEQ hsTCRB v3.0 assay was used at survey level resolution to sequence the TRB variable region. Not all clones reach the TCRdb copy of this immuneACCESS table, which keeps in-frame sequences only. Checked studies attribute under half of the gap to unresolved V genes and leave the rest unexplained. The sample table shows over 35,000 clones, and 75% to 85% are seen once. The ten biggest clones cover approximately 5.5% of the sample. Sequences were derived from unsorted PBMCs, sampled 3.4 years after starting antiretroviral therapy. Every receptor here comes from a man aged 30-40 years with HIV.

V gene TRBV5-3 combines with J gene TRBJ2-7, with 8 bases fitting TRBD1. TRBV5-3 is an open reading frame whose function is uncertain. The CDR3 has 16 residues. With 4 bases clipped from V and 2 bases from J, the junction kept 11 bases outside the gene matches. The CDR3 is CARSLSRGPDPYEQYF. The CDR3 DNA is TGTGCCAGAAGCCTTTCCAGGGGGCCGGATCCCTACGAGCAGTACTTC.

The J gene is TRBJ1-1, the V gene TRBV27; the D gene is possibly TRBD1 (5 bases). CDR1 is MNHEY, CDR2 SMNVEV, per germline (reference sequence). The CDR3 length is 13 residues. The V end was cut by 5 bases, the J end by 1 base, with 8 bases between. For the CDR3, the DNA is TGTGCCAGCAGTCGGACAAGGAACACTGAAGCTTTCTTT. Its translation is CASSRTRNTEAFF.

The chain couples TRBV6-1 to TRBJ2-5; D is unresolved. V gave up 4 bases and J gave up 2 bases, with 8 bases separating them. The CDR3 contains 13 residues. Per the germline V gene, CDR1 is MNHNS and CDR2 is SASEGT. The CDR3 loop reads CASSAGRQETQYF. The CDR3 DNA follows: TGTGCCAGCAGTGCTGGCAGACAAGAGACCCAGTACTTC.

This clone was counted a single time. This chain joins TRBV27 and TRBJ1-2; the D gene is possibly TRBD1 (5 bases). Between the trimmed V and J ends, which lost 6 bases and 0 bases, there was a span of 14 bases. The CDR3 is made up of 15 amino acids. Germline V lookup: CDR1 MNHEY, CDR2 SMNVEV (reference sequence). Here the CDR3 DNA reads TGTGCCAGCAGCCTAACGCCAGGGTCTAACTATGGCTACACCTTC. This sequence encodes CASSLTPGSNYGYTF.

The rearrangement joins TRBV15 to TRBJ1-5; weak D call: TRBD1 (5 bases). Deletions cut 0 bases from V and 2 bases from J, with 14 bases between. This CDR3 comprises 17 residues. CDR1 and CDR2 from the germline V gene are LNHNV and YYDKDF (reference sequence). In DNA, the CDR3 is TGTGCCACCAGCAGAGATCTTATTGGGGGTGGCAATCAGCCCCAGCATTTT. This gives the protein CATSRDLIGGGNQPQHF.

The chain couples TRBV28 to TRBJ2-2; the D is unclear. Trimming removed 2 bases from V and 6 bases from J, with 7 bases in between. Germline V gene lookup returns CDR1 MDHEN and CDR2 SYDVKM. The CDR3 sequence is 13 residues long. The CDR3 coding sequence is TGTGCCAGCAGTTTAGGGCGCCCCGGGGAGCTGTTTTTT. Translating gives CASSLGRPGELFF.

V usage is TRBV29-1 and J usage is TRBJ2-7; TRBD1 is a possible D gene (6 bases). The germline CDR1 and CDR2 sequences are SQVTM and ANQGSEA. With 7 bases removed from V and 1 base from J, the gap between germline ends came to 11 bases. This CDR3 is 12 amino acids long. The chain's CDR3 is CSAWTDSYEQYF. In DNA, the CDR3 is TGCAGCGCTTGGACAGATTCCTACGAGCAGTACTTC.

On this clone: The junction differs from germline at one of its ends, possibly a read error. This chain uses TRBV7-9 with TRBJ2-1; perhaps TRBD1 as D (6 bases). Germline CDR1 is SEHNR and CDR2 is FQNEAQ (reference sequence). The CDR3 runs 12 residues. CDR3 region: CACRTATNEQFF. Written as DNA, the CDR3 is TGTGCCTGCAGGACAGCTACGAATGAGCAGTTCTTC.

This rearrangement joins TRBV28 to TRBJ1-2; D gene uncertain. The V gene's germline CDR1 is MDHEN and CDR2 SYDVKM. V lost 2 bases to trimming and J lost 6 bases, with 10 bases between them. CDR3 length: 13 amino acids. The CDR3 DNA sequence: TGTGCCAGCAGTTTACGGCCGGTTAATGGCTACACCTTC. This translates into CASSLRPVNGYTF.

The rearrangement links TRBV5-1 to TRBJ1-2; perhaps TRBD1 as D (6 bases). V lost 4 bases, J lost 4 bases, and 17 bases lay in between. CDR1 and CDR2 (germline): SGHRS, YFSETQ. The CDR3 runs 15 residues. CDR3 DNA sequence: TGCGCCAGCAGCCCTGACGGACAGCCGCCCTATGGCTACACCTTC. Encoded protein: CASSPDGQPPYGYTF. Supplemented by reference TRBV5-1 and TRBJ1-2, the full variable domain reads KAGVTQTPRYLIKTRGQQVTLSCSPISGHRSVSWYQQTPGQGLQFLFEYFSETQRNKGNFPGRFSGRQFSNSRSEMNVSTLELGDSALYLCASSPDGQPPYGYTFGSGTRLTVV.

This clone was counted a few times. V gene TRBV10-2 combines with J gene TRBJ1-2; D gene unclear. This CDR3 spans 15 amino acids. With 6 bases removed from V and 6 bases from J, the gap between germline ends came to 20 bases. CDR1 is WSHSY and CDR2 is SAAADI in the germline V gene. CDR3: CASSTDLSPRDGYTF. CDR3 nucleotides: TGCGCCAGCAGCACGGACCTTTCCCCGCGGGATGGCTACACCTTC.

The chain carries TRBV9 and TRBJ2-3; 7 positions agree with TRBD1. This CDR3 has 16 residues. V was pared by 3 bases and J by 4 bases, with 11 bases of the junction left unmatched. Germline V gene lookup returns CDR1 SGDLS and CDR2 YYNGEE. CDR3 region: CASSDRQGRTPDTQYF. CDR3 coding DNA: TGTGCCAGCAGCGACCGACAGGGACGGACCCCAGATACGCAGTATTTT.

The rearrangement uses TRBV11-2 and TRBJ2-5; D not certain. The germline CDR1 and CDR2 sequences are SGHAT and FQNNGV. There are 15 residues in the CDR3. Trimming removed 2 bases from V and 1 base from J, with 11 bases in between. In DNA form, the CDR3 reads TGTGCCAGCAGCTTATCGTCGGGCAGCCAAGAGACCCAGTACTTC. This gives the protein CASSLSSGSQETQYF.

The chain is built from TRBV5-4 and TRBJ2-7; 7 nucleotides match TRBD1. This CDR3 comprises 16 residues. J lost 3 bases, V lost 4 bases, and 13 bases had no gene match. Germline V gene sequence: CDR1 SGHNT, CDR2 YYREEE (reference sequence). CDR3 in amino acids: CASSNTFGTADYEQYF. Written as DNA, the CDR3 is TGTGCCAGCAGCAACACCTTCGGGACAGCTGACTACGAGCAGTACTTC. Together with reference TRBV5-4 and TRBJ2-7, the CDR3 gives the full variable domain: ETGVTQSPTHLIKTRGQQVTLRCSSQSGHNTVSWYQQALGQGPQFIFQYYREEENGRGNFPPRFSGLQFPNYSSELNVNALELDDSALYLCASSNTFGTADYEQYFGPGTRLTVT.

This clone appeared a few times. The chain combines TRBV4-1 with TRBJ2-7; D might be TRBD1 (6 bases). The V gene's germline CDR1 is MGHRA and CDR2 YSYEKL. Between the trimmed V and J ends, which lost 6 bases and 1 base, there was a span of 13 bases. The CDR3 has 14 residues. CDR3 nucleotides: TGCGCCAGCAGTACAGGGCTCGTATCCTACGAGCAGTACTTC. Protein product: CASSTGLVSYEQYF.

J is TRBJ2-7 and V is TRBV25-1; D perhaps matches TRBD2 (5 bases). The germline V gene has CDR1 MGHDK and CDR2 SYGVNS. V was cut by 10 bases and J by 3 bases, with 13 bases left in between. This CDR3 is 12 amino acids long. The CDR3 DNA is TGTGCCAAAGGAGGACTGCTCTACGAGCAGTACTTC. This codes for CAKGGLLYEQYF.

The chain employs TRBV14 and TRBJ1-1, with a possible D match to TRBD1 (5 bases). The germline gives CDR1 SGHDN, CDR2 FVKESK. Trimming took 8 bases from V and 1 from J, leaving 17 bases between them. This CDR3 comprises 15 residues. The DNA of the CDR3 is TGTGCCAGCGAAAAGATGGGACGGCGGAACACTGAAGCTTTCTTT. This encodes CASEKMGRRNTEAFF.

The CDR3 nucleotides are TGTGCCAGCAGCTTCGGAGGGGGCGCAGCTTTCTTT. It is translated as CASSFGGGAAFF. The chain combines TRBV7-3 with TRBJ1-1; TRBD1 aligns across 7 bases. Germline CDR1 is SGHTA and CDR2 is FQGTGA. V lost 3 bases to trimming and J lost 10 bases; unmatched junction nucleotides: 5. This CDR3 is 12 amino acids long.

The V call is TRBV19, the J call TRBJ2-2; no definite D call. The CDR3 consists of 14 residues. CDR1 and CDR2 (germline): LNHDA, SQIVND (reference sequence). Trimming took 4 bases from V and 5 from J, leaving 11 bases between them. The chain's CDR3 is CASSSWTETGELFF. CDR3 DNA: TGTGCCAGTAGTAGTTGGACGGAAACCGGGGAGCTGTTTTTT.

The chain couples TRBV2 to TRBJ1-1, with D hard to call. CDR1 is SNHLY and CDR2 is FYNNEI in the germline V gene. Trimming removed 7 bases from V and 0 bases from J, with 12 bases in between. The length of the CDR3 is 14 residues. This CDR3 reads CASILGPMNTEAFF. CDR3 nucleotides: TGTGCCAGCATCCTCGGGCCGATGAACACTGAAGCTTTCTTT.

J is TRBJ2-7 and V is TRBV10-2; 7 positions match TRBD2. The CDR3 length is 15 residues. V dropped 6 bases and J dropped 2; count of bases not matched to a gene: 10. Per the germline V gene, CDR1 is WSHSY and CDR2 is SAAADI. This CDR3 reads CASSTGIAGPYEQYF. The DNA of the CDR3 is TGCGCCAGCAGCACGGGGATAGCGGGTCCCTACGAGCAGTACTTC.

V and J are TRBV28 and TRBJ1-2, with no clear D. Germline-derived CDR1 and CDR2 are MDHEN and SYDVKM. With 7 bases removed from V and 4 bases from J, the gap between germline ends came to 19 bases. The CDR3 contains 15 residues. For the CDR3, the DNA is TGTGCCAGCACCCTACGAAATGCTGGGAGCTATGGCTACACCTTC. Translation gives CASTLRNAGSYGYTF.

This rearrangement joins TRBV19 to TRBJ2-2; 7 positions match TRBD2. Trimming took 1 base from V and 0 from J; bases not matched to a gene: 2. This CDR3 region has 16 residues. CDR1 is LNHDA, CDR2 SQIVND, per germline (reference sequence). The CDR3 loop is CASSIGTRANTGELFF. CDR3 in DNA: TGTGCCAGTAGTATAGGGACTAGGGCGAACACCGGGGAGCTGTTTTTT. Full variable domain (rest looked up from reference TRBV19 and TRBJ2-2): DGGITQSPKYLFRKEGQNVTLSCEQNLNHDAMYWYRQDPGQGLRLIYYSQIVNDFQKGDIAEGYSVSREKKESFPLTVTSAQKNPTAFYLCASSIGTRANTGELFFGEGSRLTVL.

This clone has only a few counts. The chain recombines TRBV7-6 with TRBJ2-7; weak D call: TRBD1 (5 bases). V was cut by 8 bases and J by 0 bases, with 11 bases left in between. From germline, CDR1 is SGHVS and CDR2 FNYEAQ. This CDR3 comprises 13 residues. The CDR3 spells CASGALSSYEQYF. The CDR3 DNA is TGTGCCAGCGGGGCCCTGAGCTCCTACGAGCAGTACTTC.

The chain has TRBV6-4 and TRBJ2-7; D gene ambiguous. Germline V lookup: CDR1 MRHNA, CDR2 SNTAGT. The germline V and J ends were trimmed by 9 bases and 5 bases, with 20 bases remaining between them. The CDR3 is 14 residues long. This CDR3 reads CARTVLLYGHEQYF. The CDR3, as DNA: TGTGCCAGGACGGTTCTCCTTTATGGCCACGAGCAGTACTTC.